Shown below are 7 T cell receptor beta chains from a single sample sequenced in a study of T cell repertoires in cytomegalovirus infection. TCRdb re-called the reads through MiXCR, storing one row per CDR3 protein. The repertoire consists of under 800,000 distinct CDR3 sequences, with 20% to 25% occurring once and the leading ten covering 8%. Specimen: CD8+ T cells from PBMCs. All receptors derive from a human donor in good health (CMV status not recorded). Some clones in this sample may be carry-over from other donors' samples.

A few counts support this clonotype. The CDR3 reads CASSLGVGFEQYV. Written as DNA, the CDR3 is TGTGCCAGCAGTTTAGGGGTAGGGTTCGAGCAGTACGTC. The V call is TRBV12-3 or TRBV12-4, the J call TRBJ2-7; D is unclear. V was shortened by 1 base and J by 6 bases, with 10 bases between the two germline ends. The CDR3 runs 13 residues.

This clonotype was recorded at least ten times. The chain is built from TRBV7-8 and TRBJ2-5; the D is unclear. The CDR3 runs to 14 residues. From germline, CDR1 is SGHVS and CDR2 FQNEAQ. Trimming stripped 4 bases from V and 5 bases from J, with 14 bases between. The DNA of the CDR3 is TGTGCCAGCAGCTCCCCCTCGCATTGGGAGACCCAGTACTTC. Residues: CASSSPSHWETQYF.

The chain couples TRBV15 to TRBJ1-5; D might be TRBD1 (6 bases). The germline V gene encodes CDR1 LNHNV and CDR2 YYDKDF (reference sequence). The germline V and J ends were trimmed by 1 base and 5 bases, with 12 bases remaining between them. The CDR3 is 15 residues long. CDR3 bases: TGTGCCACCAGCAGAGTAGGGGAGGGGGATCAGCCCCAGCATTTT. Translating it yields CATSRVGEGDQPQHF.

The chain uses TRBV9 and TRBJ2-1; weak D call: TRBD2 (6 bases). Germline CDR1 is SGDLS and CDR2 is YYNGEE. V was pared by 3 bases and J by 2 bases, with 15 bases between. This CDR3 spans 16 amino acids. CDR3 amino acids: CASSAGGTPTYNEQFF. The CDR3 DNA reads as TGTGCCAGCAGCGCCGGAGGGACTCCCACCTACAATGAGCAGTTCTTC.

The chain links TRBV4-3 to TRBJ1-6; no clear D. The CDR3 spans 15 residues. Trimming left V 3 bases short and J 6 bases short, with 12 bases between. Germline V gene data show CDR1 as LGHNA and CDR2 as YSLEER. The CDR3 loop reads CASSQEQQVNSPLHF. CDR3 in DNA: TGCGCCAGCAGCCAGGAACAGCAAGTTAATTCACCCCTCCACTTT.

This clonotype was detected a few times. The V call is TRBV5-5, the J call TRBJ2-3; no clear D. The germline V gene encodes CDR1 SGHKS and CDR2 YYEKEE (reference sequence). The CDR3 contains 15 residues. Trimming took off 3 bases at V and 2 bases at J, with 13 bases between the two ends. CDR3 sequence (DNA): TGTGCCAGCAGCTACGTCACAGAAGACACAGATACGCAGTATTTT. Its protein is CASSYVTEDTDTQYF.

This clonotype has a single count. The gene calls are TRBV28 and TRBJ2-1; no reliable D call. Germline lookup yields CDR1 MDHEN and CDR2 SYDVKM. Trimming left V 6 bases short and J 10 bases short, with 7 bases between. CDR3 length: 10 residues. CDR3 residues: CASRLEEQFF. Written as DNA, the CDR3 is TGTGCCAGCAGGCTGGAAGAGCAGTTCTTC.